The 30 T cell receptor beta chains below come from one sample, sequenced in a study of T cell changes during pregnancy in multiple sclerosis. Generated by immunoSEQ multiplex PCR, the TCRdb table keeps only in-frame clones and is missing some. The sample has roughly 48,000 clones, roughly 92% seen once. Sequenced material: CD4+ T cells from peripheral blood mononuclear cells, taken in the third trimester of pregnancy. The source is a female donor with multiple sclerosis, enrolled in a pregnancy study.

The chain joins TRBV7-8 to TRBJ2-1; TRBD2 is a possible D gene (7 bases). V lost 1 base and J 4 bases, leaving 11 bases between the germline ends. Germline CDR1 reads SGHVS; CDR2 reads FQNEAQ. This CDR3 contains 15 residues. This chain's CDR3 is CASSLDGGRYNEQFF. Written as DNA, the CDR3 is TGTGCCAGCAGCTTAGACGGGGGGCGTTACAATGAGCAGTTCTTC.

The chain recombines TRBV28 with TRBJ2-1; a weak D match, TRBD1 (6 bases). CDR3 length: 15 amino acids. Germline CDR1 reads MDHEN; CDR2 reads SYDVKM. V gave up 4 bases and J gave up 8 bases, with 18 bases separating them. CDR3 in amino acids: CASSWGQTGTHEQFF. The CDR3 DNA follows: TGTGCCAGCAGTTGGGGCCAAACAGGGACCCATGAGCAGTTCTTC.

The gene calls are TRBV19 and TRBJ2-1, with D possibly being TRBD2 (6 bases). The germline CDR1 and CDR2 sequences are LNHDA and SQIVND (reference sequence). V lost 3 bases to trimming and J lost 6 bases, with 9 bases between them. CDR3 size: 13 residues. Here the CDR3 DNA reads TGTGCCAGTAGTATGTCGACTAGCAATGAGCAGTTCTTC. It specifies CASSMSTSNEQFF.

In this sample, this clone turned up once. Different DNA sequences within this sample yield the same CDR3. The rearrangement links TRBV10-1 to TRBJ1-5; 7 nucleotides align to TRBD1. V lost 9 bases and J lost 1; bases outside the gene matches: 12. From germline, CDR1 is WNHNN and CDR2 SYGVQD (reference sequence). This CDR3 is 16 amino acids long. CDR3 region: CARSKGGRGSNQPQHF. The CDR3 region has the DNA TGCGCCAGATCGAAAGGGGGCAGGGGGAGCAATCAGCCCCAGCATTTT.

The J gene is TRBJ2-6, the V gene TRBV5-1, with 10 nucleotides matching TRBD1. Germline V gene lookup returns CDR1 SGHRS and CDR2 YFSETQ. The CDR3 runs 18 residues. V lost 4 bases, J lost 4 bases, and 11 bases stayed unmatched. In nucleotides, the CDR3 is TGCGCCAGCAGCCCAATAGTGGGACAGGGGACAGGGGCCAACGTCCTGACTTTC. It is translated as CASSPIVGQGTGANVLTF.

This rearrangement joins TRBV25-1 to TRBJ1-1; D possibly corresponds to TRBD1 (6 bases). The V and J ends lost 1 base and 5 bases respectively, with 11 bases between them. CDR1 and CDR2 (germline): MGHDK, SYGVNS. This CDR3 has 14 amino acids. The CDR3 is CASSESWGQTEAFF. DNA of the CDR3: TGTGCCAGCAGTGAATCCTGGGGGCAAACTGAAGCTTTCTTT.

The chain employs TRBV28 and TRBJ2-2; 9 bases agree with TRBD1. The V segment lost 1 base and the J segment 0 bases; nucleotides outside the gene matches: 9. This CDR3 spans 19 amino acids. Germline CDR1 MDHEN, CDR2 SYDVKM. CDR3 region: CASSLSDRGFFANTGELFF. CDR3 DNA: TGTGCCAGCAGTTTATCGGACAGGGGATTCTTCGCGAACACCGGGGAGCTGTTTTTT.

J is TRBJ2-7 and V is TRBV5-6; TRBD2 might be the D (7 bases). Germline values: CDR1 SGHDT, CDR2 YYEEEE. Trimming cost V 2 bases and J 0 bases, with 15 bases left between them. This CDR3 has 16 amino acids. This CDR3 reads CASSFLLGGASYEQYF. The CDR3 DNA reads TGTGCCAGCAGCTTCCTCTTAGGGGGGGCCTCCTACGAGCAGTACTTC.

The rearrangement uses TRBV15 and TRBJ2-1; 9 bases agree with TRBD2. The CDR3 sequence is 17 residues long. After removal of 1 base from V and 3 bases from J, the junction contained 7 bases not matched to a gene. Germline V gene sequence: CDR1 LNHNV, CDR2 YYDKDF (reference sequence). CDR3 nucleotides: TGTGCCACCAGCAGAGGGGGAACTAGCGGGTTCTACAATGAGCAGTTCTTC. Protein: CATSRGGTSGFYNEQFF.

Here the CDR3 DNA reads TGTGCCAGCAGTTTTGGCGTCCCAGGGACAGGGTCTGGGGCCAACGTCCTGACTTTC. Its protein product is CASSFGVPGTGSGANVLTF. This chain links TRBV27 with TRBJ2-6; 9 bases map to TRBD1. This CDR3 has 19 residues. Unmatched junction bases numbered 10, after V lost 3 bases and J lost 1 base. Germline CDR1 and CDR2: MNHEY and SMNVEV (reference sequence).

The chain is built from TRBV11-2 and TRBJ2-7; 7 positions agree with TRBD2. The CDR3 runs to 15 residues. J gave up 2 bases and V 0 bases, and 4 bases lay outside the gene matches. Germline CDR1 and CDR2: SGHAT and FQNNGV. CDR3 in amino acids: CASSLDLAVPYEQYF. The CDR3 coding sequence is TGTGCCAGCAGCTTAGACCTAGCGGTCCCCTACGAGCAGTACTTC.

The CDR3 spells CASRLTGQVSGYTF. CDR3 nucleotides: TGTGCCAGCAGACTTACAGGTCAGGTTTCTGGCTACACCTTC. V gene TRBV2 combines with J gene TRBJ1-2; D might be TRBD1 (5 bases). CDR1 and CDR2 from the germline V gene are SNHLY and FYNNEI. The V end lost 6 bases, the J end lost 7 bases, and 18 bases lay between the germline ends. The CDR3 loop spans 14 amino acids.

The gene calls are TRBV30 and TRBJ2-7, with 7 bases fitting TRBD1. CDR1 is GTSNPN and CDR2 is SVGIG in the germline V gene (reference sequence). The CDR3 runs 12 residues. V lost 4 bases, J lost 2 bases, and 2 bases stayed unmatched. In DNA, the CDR3 is TGTGCCTGGAAGGGGGCCCCCTACGAGCAGTACTTC. This encodes CAWKGAPYEQYF.

The V gene is TRBV30, the J gene TRBJ1-1, with D unresolved. The CDR3 runs to 12 residues. The germline V gene has CDR1 GTSNPN and CDR2 SVGIG (reference sequence). V lost 2 bases to trimming and J lost 7 bases, with 11 bases between them. CDR3 residues: CAWSRGWVEAFF. The CDR3 DNA reads TGTGCCTGGAGTCGGGGATGGGTTGAAGCTTTCTTT.

The V and J genes are TRBV6-6 and TRBJ2-7; 8 bases map to TRBD1. V trimming: 6 bases; J trimming: 3 bases; junction bases outside the gene matches: 13. Germline lookup yields CDR1 MNHNY and CDR2 SVGAGI (reference sequence). The CDR3 covers 16 residues. CDR3 region: CASRLGARGLHYEQYF. In nucleotides, the CDR3 is TGTGCCAGCAGGCTCGGCGCCAGGGGGCTACACTACGAGCAGTACTTC.

The V call is TRBV19, the J call TRBJ1-1; 7 bases align to TRBD1. CDR3 length: 16 amino acids. J lost 0 bases, V lost 4 bases, and 8 bases had no gene match. Germline CDR1 LNHDA, CDR2 SQIVND (reference sequence). In DNA form, the CDR3 reads TGTGCCAGTAGTAGCCCTCCCGGGACAGTGAACACTGAAGCTTTCTTT. This translates into CASSSPPGTVNTEAFF.

The chain links TRBV5-1 to TRBJ2-7; TRBD2 matches at 7 bases. J gave up 3 bases and V 1 base, and 7 bases lay outside the gene matches. CDR1 and CDR2 from the germline V gene are SGHRS and YFSETQ. The CDR3 extends over 15 amino acids. CDR3 nucleotides: TGCGCCAGCAGCTTGTCTCGCGGGAGTATCTACGAGCAGTACTTC. Protein product: CASSLSRGSIYEQYF.

The rearrangement links TRBV5-4 to TRBJ2-5; tentatively, D is TRBD2 (5 bases). The CDR3 totals 14 residues. The germline CDR1 and CDR2 sequences are SGHNT and YYREEE (reference sequence). V lost 4 bases and J 1 base, leaving 11 bases between the germline ends. The CDR3 reads CASSGGPPQETQYF. The CDR3 nucleotides read TGTGCCAGCAGCGGCGGGCCTCCCCAAGAGACCCAGTACTTC.

CDR3 amino acids: CASSRQGGWGNQPQHF. The CDR3 DNA follows: TGTGCCAGCAGCCGGCAAGGGGGTTGGGGCAATCAGCCCCAGCATTTT. The chain employs TRBV7-9 and TRBJ1-5; D is perhaps TRBD1 (6 bases). Trimming pared 5 bases from V and 2 bases from J, leaving 16 bases between. Germline-derived CDR1 and CDR2 are SEHNR and FQNEAQ (reference sequence). CDR3 size: 16 residues. Complete variable domain (other parts from reference TRBV7-9 and TRBJ1-5): DTGVSQNPRHKITKRGQNVTFRCDPISEHNRLYWYRQTLGQGPEFLTYFQNEAQLEKSRLLSDRFSAERPKGSFSTLEIQRTEQGDSAMYLCASSRQGGWGNQPQHFGDGTRLSIL.

The chain is built from TRBV5-1 and TRBJ2-7; D unresolved. V lost 3 bases and J 6 bases, leaving 16 bases between the germline ends. The germline V gene has CDR1 SGHRS and CDR2 YFSETQ. There are 14 residues in the CDR3. In nucleotides, the CDR3 is TGCGCCAGCAGCTCGAAGGCAGGTCGAGCCGAGCAGTACTTC. Protein: CASSSKAGRAEQYF.

The V call is TRBV5-6, the J call TRBJ1-1, with 11 positions matching TRBD1. The CDR3 extends over 15 amino acids. The V gene end was trimmed by 4 bases and the J gene end by 5 bases; junction bases not matched to a gene: 7. Germline values: CDR1 SGHDT, CDR2 YYEEEE. In DNA form, the CDR3 reads TGTGCCAGCAGCCGGACAGGGGGCGCCGGTACTGAAGCTTTCTTT. As protein: CASSRTGGAGTEAFF.

The CDR3 coding sequence is TGTGCCAGCAGCGTAAGGGGGATTGGGCTTAGCTCCTACAATGAGCAGTTCTTC. It codes for CASSVRGIGLSSYNEQFF. V usage is TRBV9 and J usage is TRBJ2-1; a possible D gene is TRBD1 (6 bases). Trimming stripped 1 base from V and 0 bases from J, with 17 bases between. The CDR3 length is 18 residues. CDR1 and CDR2 from the germline V gene are SGDLS and YYNGEE.

This clone was counted once. The V call is TRBV7-9, the J call TRBJ2-1, with TRBD2 identical over 12 bases. V lost 5 bases, J lost 7 bases, and 6 bases stayed unmatched. Germline loops: CDR1 SEHNR, CDR2 FQNEAQ (reference sequence). The CDR3 has 15 residues. The CDR3 loop is CASSPGLAGLNEQFF. The CDR3 DNA reads as TGTGCCAGCAGCCCCGGACTAGCGGGGCTGAATGAGCAGTTCTTC.

V and J are TRBV9 and TRBJ2-7; possible D gene TRBD2, 6 bases. Germline loops: CDR1 SGDLS, CDR2 YYNGEE. V was cut by 2 bases and J by 3 bases, with 18 bases left in between. The CDR3 loop spans 16 amino acids. CDR3 sequence (DNA): TGTGCCAGCAGCGTCACCCCAGCTAGCGAGCTCTACGAGCAGTACTTC. Amino acid sequence: CASSVTPASELYEQYF. Using reference TRBV9 and TRBJ2-7 for the parts outside the CDR3, the full variable domain is DSGVTQTPKHLITATGQRVTLRCSPRSGDLSVYWYQQSLDQGLQFLIQYYNGEERAKGNILERFSAQQFPDLHSELNLSSLELGDSALYFCASSVTPASELYEQYFGPGTRLTVT.

The J gene is TRBJ1-4, the V gene TRBV10-2; D is ambiguous. The CDR3 has 12 residues. V gave up 6 bases and J gave up 2 bases, with 4 bases separating them. Germline CDR1 is WSHSY and CDR2 is SAAADI. CDR3 sequence: CASRQTNEKLFF. The CDR3 DNA reads as TGCGCCAGCAGGCAGACTAATGAAAAACTGTTTTTT.

This clone was detected only once. The chain recombines TRBV5-1 with TRBJ1-2, with no clear D. Germline V lookup: CDR1 SGHRS, CDR2 YFSETQ. The CDR3 covers 13 residues. Trimming removed 0 bases from V and 10 bases from J, with 13 bases in between. The CDR3 loop is CASSLGGGFDYTF. For the CDR3, the DNA is TGCGCCAGCAGCTTGGGAGGAGGTTTTGACTACACCTTC.

V is TRBV2 and J is TRBJ1-2, with D hard to call. The CDR3 runs to 12 residues. Looked up from germline, CDR1 is SNHLY and CDR2 is FYNNEI. V lost 7 bases, J lost 4 bases, and 10 bases lay in between. CDR3 region: CASTVGGYGYTF. CDR3 bases: TGTGCCAGCACGGTGGGAGGCTATGGCTACACCTTC.

The J gene is TRBJ1-4, the V gene TRBV7-9, with D tentatively TRBD1 (5 bases). The CDR3 is 12 amino acids. The V gene's germline CDR1 is SEHNR and CDR2 FQNEAQ (reference sequence). Trimming removed 4 bases at V and 11 bases at J, with 11 bases between. In nucleotides, the CDR3 is TGTGCCAGCAGCTATACCAGGGATAAACTGTTTTTT. It translates to CASSYTRDKLFF.

The chain joins TRBV7-9 to TRBJ2-1; 12 nucleotides match TRBD2. V was clipped by 2 bases and J by 7 bases; unmatched bases: 15. The germline gives CDR1 SEHNR, CDR2 FQNEAQ (reference sequence). This CDR3 spans 19 amino acids. The CDR3 nucleotides are TGTGCCAGCAGCTTAAGTACGGGGCCCCTAGCGGGGGGGCCAAATGAGCAGTTCTTC. It translates to CASSLSTGPLAGGPNEQFF. The variable domain in full, with the rest retrieved from reference TRBV7-9 and TRBJ2-1, is DTGVSQNPRHKITKRGQNVTFRCDPISEHNRLYWYRQTLGQGPEFLTYFQNEAQLEKSRLLSDRFSAERPKGSFSTLEIQRTEQGDSAMYLCASSLSTGPLAGGPNEQFFGPGTRLTVL.

CDR3 amino acids: CASSLLSGSYNEQFF. CDR3 nucleotide sequence: TGTGCCAGCAGTTTGTTAAGCGGGTCCTACAATGAGCAGTTCTTC. The gene calls are TRBV27 and TRBJ2-1; D is perhaps TRBD2 (6 bases). Germline CDR1 reads MNHEY; CDR2 reads SMNVEV (reference sequence). V was shortened by 3 bases and J by 1 base, with 10 bases between the two germline ends. The CDR3 is made up of 15 amino acids.